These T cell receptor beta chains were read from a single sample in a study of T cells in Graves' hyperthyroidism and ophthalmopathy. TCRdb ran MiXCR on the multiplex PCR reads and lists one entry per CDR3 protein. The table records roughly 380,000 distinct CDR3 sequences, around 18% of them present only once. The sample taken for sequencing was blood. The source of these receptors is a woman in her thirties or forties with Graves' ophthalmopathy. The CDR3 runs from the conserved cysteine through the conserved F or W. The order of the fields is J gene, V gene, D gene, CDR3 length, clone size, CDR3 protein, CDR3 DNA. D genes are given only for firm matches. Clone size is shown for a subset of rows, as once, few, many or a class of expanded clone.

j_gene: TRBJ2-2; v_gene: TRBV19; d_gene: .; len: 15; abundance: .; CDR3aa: CASRAGTENTGELFF; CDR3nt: TGTGCCAGCAGGGCCGGGACTGAGAACACCGGGGAGCTGTTTTTT
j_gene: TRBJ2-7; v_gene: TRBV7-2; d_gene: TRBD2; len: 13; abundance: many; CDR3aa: CASSFSAGAEQYF; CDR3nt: TGTGCCAGCAGCTTTTCGGCGGGAGCCGAGCAGTACTTC
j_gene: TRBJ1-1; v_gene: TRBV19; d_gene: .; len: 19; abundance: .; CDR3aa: CASPPDPRRGRSSAFEAFF; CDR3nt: TGTGCCAGTCCCCCTGACCCCCGCAGGGGCCGGTCTTCCGCGTTTGAAGCTTTCTTT
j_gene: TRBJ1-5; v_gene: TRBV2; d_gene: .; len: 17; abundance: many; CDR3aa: CASRPGLLAYSNQPQHF; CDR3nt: TGTGCCAGCAGGCCGGGACTACTCGCTTATAGCAATCAGCCCCAGCATTTT
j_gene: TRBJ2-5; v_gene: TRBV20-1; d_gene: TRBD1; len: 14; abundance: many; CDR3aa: CSAGPGQLQETQYF; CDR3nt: TGCAGTGCTGGACCGGGACAGCTACAAGAGACCCAGTACTTC
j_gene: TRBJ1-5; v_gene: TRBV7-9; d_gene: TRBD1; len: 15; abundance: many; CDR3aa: CASSPTGTGNQPQHF; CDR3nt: TGTGCCAGCAGCCCGACAGGGACGGGGAATCAGCCCCAGCATTTT
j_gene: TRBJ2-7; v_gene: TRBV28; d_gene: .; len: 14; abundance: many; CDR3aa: CASSTPRDSYEQYF; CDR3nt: TGTGCCAGCAGTACCCCCAGGGATTCCTACGAGCAGTACTTC
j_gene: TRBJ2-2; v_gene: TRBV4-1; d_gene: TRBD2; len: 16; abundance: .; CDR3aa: CASSTRGAGGTGELFF; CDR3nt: TGCGCCAGCAGCACCCGGGGAGCGGGAGGCACCGGGGAGCTGTTTTTT
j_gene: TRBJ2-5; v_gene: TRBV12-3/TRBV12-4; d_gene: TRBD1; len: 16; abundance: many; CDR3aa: CASSLASGGRGETQYF; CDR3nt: TGTGCCAGCAGTTTAGCCAGTGGGGGCAGGGGGGAGACCCAGTACTTC
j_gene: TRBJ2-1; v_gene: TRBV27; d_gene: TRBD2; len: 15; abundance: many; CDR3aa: CASSLSGTSGNEQFF; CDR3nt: TGTGCCAGCAGTTTATCCGGGACTAGTGGGAATGAGCAGTTCTTC
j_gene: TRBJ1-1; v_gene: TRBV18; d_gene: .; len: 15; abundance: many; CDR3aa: CASSPRSSGNAEAFF; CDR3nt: TGTGCCAGCTCACCAAGATCGTCCGGGAACGCTGAAGCTTTCTTT
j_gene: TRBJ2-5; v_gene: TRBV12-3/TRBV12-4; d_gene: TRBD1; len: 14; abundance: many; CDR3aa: CASSLAGTGGTQYF; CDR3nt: TGTGCCAGCAGTCTAGCGGGGACAGGGGGCACCCAGTACTTC
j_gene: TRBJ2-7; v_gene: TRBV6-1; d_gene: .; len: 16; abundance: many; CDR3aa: CASSEGLRVSSYEQYF; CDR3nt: TGTGCCAGCAGTGAAGGGCTGCGGGTGAGCTCCTACGAGCAGTACTTC
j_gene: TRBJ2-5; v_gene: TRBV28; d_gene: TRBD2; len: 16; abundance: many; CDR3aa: CASSLGLAGNQETQYF; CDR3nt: TGTGCCAGCAGCTTGGGACTAGCGGGGAACCAAGAGACCCAGTACTTC